This TCR beta chain was sequenced for a study of OX40 agonist ivuxolimab in advanced cancers. Across the whole study: The patients got ivuxolimab, which is an agonistic anti-OX40 (CD134) antibody. Those enrolled were about 80% male, with a mean age of about 60 years and ages from about 20 to 90.

Overall study results and limits: The study observed clonal expansion of CD4+ and CD8+ blood T cells by week 6 at 0.1 to 3.0 mg/kg.

With respect to this clone: Its antigen is undetermined.

Sequencing was performed with immunoSEQ multiplex PCR; in TCRdb, only in-frame clones are kept and a portion is missing. The sample yields around 60,000 clones, about 85% seen once. The V and J ends lost 0 bases and 1 base, in that order; junction bases with no gene match: 15. This CDR3 comprises 20 residues. Germline V gene lookup returns CDR1 SQVTM and CDR2 ANQGSEA. V usage is TRBV29-1 and J usage is TRBJ2-4, with TRBD2 matching 10 bases. The clonotype originates from an adult with an advanced solid tumor such as melanoma, head and neck, liver or kidney cancer. Sequenced material: CD4+ or CD8+ T cells sorted from blood, taken in a trial of the OX40 agonist ivuxolimab. CDR3: CSVEENSLQRGGVAKNIQYF. The CDR3 coding sequence is TGCAGCGTTGAAGAGAATTCTCTTCAGCGGGGGGGAGTCGCCAAAAACATTCAGTACTTC.